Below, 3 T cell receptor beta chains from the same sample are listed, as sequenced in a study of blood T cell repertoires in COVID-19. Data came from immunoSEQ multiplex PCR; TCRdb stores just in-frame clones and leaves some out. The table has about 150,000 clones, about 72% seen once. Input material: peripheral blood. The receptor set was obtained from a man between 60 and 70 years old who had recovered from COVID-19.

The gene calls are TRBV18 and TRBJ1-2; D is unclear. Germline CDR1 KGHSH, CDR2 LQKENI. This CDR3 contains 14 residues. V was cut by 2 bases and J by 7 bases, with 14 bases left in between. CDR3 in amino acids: CASSPSEQLSGYTF. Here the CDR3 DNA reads TGTGCCAGCTCACCATCCGAACAGCTCTCTGGCTACACCTTC.

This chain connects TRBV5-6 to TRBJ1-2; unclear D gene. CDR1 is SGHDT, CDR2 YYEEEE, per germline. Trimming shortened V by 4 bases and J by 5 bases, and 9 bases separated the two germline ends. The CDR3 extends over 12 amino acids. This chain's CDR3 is CASSTPVYGYTF. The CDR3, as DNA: TGTGCCAGCAGCACTCCGGTGTATGGCTACACCTTC.

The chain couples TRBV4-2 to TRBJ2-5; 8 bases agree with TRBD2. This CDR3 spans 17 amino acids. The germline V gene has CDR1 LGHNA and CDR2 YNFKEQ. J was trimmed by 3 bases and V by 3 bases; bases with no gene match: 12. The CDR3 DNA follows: TGTGCCAGCAGCCAGGAGGCCCTAGCGGGTCCAAAAGAGACCCAGTACTTC. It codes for CASSQEALAGPKETQYF.